The present TCR beta chain was sequenced within a study of CD8+CD57+ T cells in acquired aplastic anemia (dated by TCRdb to the late 2010s). In terms of the full investigation: On average, sorted CD4+ and CD8+ cells yielded 3.2 ug of extracted DNA, with a range of roughly 0.18 to 30 ug. For healthy donor samples, the average read count was about 10 million for CD4+ cells and roughly 11 million for CD8+ cells.

Genomic DNA was used as template for profiling of TCR beta VDJ combinations and CDR3 sequences. TCR repertoire sequencing was run on an Illumina HiSeq 2000. As for the authors' bioinformatics: TRBV/TRBJ rearrangement plots, CDR3 size and DJ length profiles, and Simpson's diversity index were used to assess repertoires. Whichever DNA sequence was most abundant in the deep sequencing data was defined as the immunodominant clone. CDR3 amino acid sequences were checked for sharing between subjects and were compared against published repertoires and the VDJdb database. TCRdb reanalyzed the raw reads on its own, using fastp at Q25 for trimming and MiXCR for clone calling, and kept in-frame beta chains. All rows with the same CDR3 protein become a single entry with the most common DNA and genes. V and J calls and clone size were set by TCRdb, not the authors. In all, the sample holds about 62,000 distinct CDR3 sequences, and about 50% of those were seen once. The ten largest clones add up to 2% to 2.5% of the sample.

The paper as a whole reports these results and caveats: Although roughly 29 CD8+ CDR3 sequences were shared by patients and controls, these sequences appeared highly expressed in patients and within the immunodominant clones of patients. Patients and healthy controls showed no significant difference in CD8+ Simpson's diversity (P=0.060).

The study deep-sequenced TCR repertoires of sorted CD4+ and CD8+ blood T cells from severe aplastic anemia patients and healthy subjects. Ficoll-Paque density gradient centrifugation was used to isolate peripheral blood mononuclear cells. Before DNA extraction, CD4+ and CD8+ T cells were sorted with FACS or magnetic beads. The CDR3 covers 14 residues, taking in both the cysteine and the phenylalanine. Only CDR3 DNA remains: 42 bases, in frame from the first base. Looking up the germline V gene yields CDR1 SGHTA and CDR2 FQGNSA. V and J are truncated by 0 bases and 0 bases respectively, leaving an intervening sequence of 5 bases. Notes on this clonotype: No cognate antigen has been identified for it. No base qualities exist here, and no much larger clone lies one base off it.

The source material was sorted CD4+, CD8+, or CD8+CD57+ T cells (not recorded which) from PBMCs. The chain employs TRBV7-2 and TRBJ2-5; there is no confident call for the D gene. The receptor's source is a human donor in good health, serving as a control. This receptor has the CDR3 CASSLAGYQETQYF. The DNA sequence is given as TGTGCCAGCAGCTTAGCAGGGTACCAAGAGACCCAGTACTTC.